One sample yielded the 15 T cell receptor beta chains listed below, sequenced in a study of blood T cell repertoires in COVID-19. Here immunoSEQ multiplex PCR was the method, and the copy in TCRdb shows in-frame clones only, minus some. In the table there are about 210,000 clones, 81% of which are singletons. The sequencing sample was made of PBMCs or T cells enriched from blood (not recorded which). The receptors stem from a woman aged 45-65 years with acute COVID-19.

This sequence joins TRBV19 and TRBJ1-2; no firm D call. V was trimmed by 10 bases and J by 3 bases, leaving 15 bases between them. Germline assignment: CDR1 LNHDA and CDR2 SQIVND (reference sequence). CDR3 length equals 13 residues. In nucleotides, the CDR3 is TGTGCCACTGAGGACGTCGGGGACTATGGCTACACCTTC. It is translated as CATEDVGDYGYTF.

V usage is TRBV19 and J usage is TRBJ2-4; a possible D gene is TRBD1 (5 bases). Deletions cut 6 bases from V and 2 bases from J, with 11 bases between. Per germline, CDR1 LNHDA and CDR2 SQIVND (reference sequence). CDR3 size: 14 residues. In DNA form, the CDR3 reads TGTGCCAGTAGCCCCAGGGCTTCCAAAAACATTCAGTACTTC. Protein product: CASSPRASKNIQYF.

The chain uses TRBV12-3 or TRBV12-4 and TRBJ2-7; D is possibly TRBD2 (6 bases). This CDR3 region has 12 residues. The V end lost 3 bases, the J end lost 4 bases, and 7 bases lay between the germline ends. The CDR3 sequence: CASSFGGYEQYF. The CDR3 DNA reads TGTGCCAGCAGTTTCGGGGGTTACGAGCAGTACTTC.

This clone appeared a few times. The CDR3 DNA reads TGTGCCACCTGGACTAGCAGCCAAGAGACCCAGTACTTC. It codes for CATWTSSQETQYF. The genes are TRBV10-3 and TRBJ2-5; 8 nucleotides agree with TRBD2. The CDR3 extends over 13 amino acids. Germline CDR1 is ENHRY and CDR2 is SYGVKD. With V trimmed by 10 bases and J by 1 base, 5 bases remained unmatched.

The chain employs TRBV5-8 and TRBJ1-6, with a weak D call TRBD1 (6 bases). The CDR3 spans 14 residues. Germline V CDR1 and CDR2: SGHTS, YDEGEE. V was pared by 4 bases and J by 14 bases, with 19 bases between. The CDR3 region has the DNA TGTGCCAGCAGCCTAGGGACATTAGTGCGGACCCTCCACTTT. This translates into CASSLGTLVRTLHF.

In this sample, this clone turned up once. Other DNA variants within this sample encode the same CDR3. This rearrangement joins TRBV4-3 to TRBJ1-1; a weak D match, TRBD1 (5 bases). V lost 0 bases and J 5 bases, leaving 10 bases between the germline ends. From germline, CDR1 is LGHNA and CDR2 YSLEER. This CDR3 has 14 residues. The CDR3 DNA follows: TGCGCCAGCAGCCAAGATCCGGGGGAGACTGAAGCTTTCTTT. This codes for CASSQDPGETEAFF.

The chain has TRBV11-2 and TRBJ2-2, with 12 bases aligning to TRBD2. CDR3 length: 17 amino acids. Looked up from germline, CDR1 is SGHAT and CDR2 is FQNNGV. With 5 bases clipped from V and 0 bases from J, the junction kept 4 bases outside the gene matches. The CDR3 DNA follows: TGTGCCAGCAGCCCCCGACTAGCGGGAGCGAACACCGGGGAGCTGTTTTTT. As protein: CASSPRLAGANTGELFF.

The chain is built from TRBV29-1 and TRBJ2-2; D might be TRBD1 (6 bases). V was shortened by 7 bases and J by 5 bases, with 17 bases between the two germline ends. Germline V lookup: CDR1 SQVTM, CDR2 ANQGSEA. This CDR3 region has 14 residues. The CDR3 reads CSGLQGTLTGELFF. As DNA, the CDR3 is TGCAGCGGCTTACAGGGAACCTTGACCGGGGAGCTGTTTTTT.

With respect to this clone: One end of the junction does not line up with germline, which may come from a read error. The V and J genes are TRBV7-7 and TRBJ2-1; D gene unclear. Per germline, CDR1 SSHAT and CDR2 FNYEAQ (reference sequence). The CDR3 consists of 13 residues. The CDR3 loop reads CASSLGLNNEQFF. The CDR3 region has the DNA TGTGCTAGCAGCTTAGGTCTAAACAATGAGCAGTTCTTC.

This chain uses TRBV24-1 with TRBJ2-3, with D maybe TRBD1 (5 bases). CDR1 and CDR2 (germline): KGHDR, SFDVKD. The CDR3 has 16 amino acids. The V end was cut by 4 bases, the J end by 1 base, with 14 bases between. As DNA, the CDR3 is TGTGCCACCAGTGACCCGCTACCCAGGGGCACAGATACGCAGTATTTT. It yields the protein CATSDPLPRGTDTQYF.

This clone has just one count. This rearrangement joins TRBV12-3 or TRBV12-4 to TRBJ1-6; D ambiguous. V was pared by 1 base and J by 15 bases, with 10 bases between. The CDR3 has 12 residues. Here the CDR3 reads CASSLGLGGLHF. CDR3 coding DNA: TGTGCCAGCAGTTTAGGACTTGGAGGCCTCCACTTT.

The chain combines TRBV28 with TRBJ2-2, with TRBD1 as a possible D gene (6 bases). Looked up from germline, CDR1 is MDHEN and CDR2 is SYDVKM. This CDR3 is 16 amino acids long. Trimming took 6 bases from V and 2 from J, leaving 16 bases between them. Here the CDR3 DNA reads TGTGCCAGCAGCCCCCCCAGGGGAGTTAACACCGGGGAGCTGTTTTTT. This sequence encodes CASSPPRGVNTGELFF.

This chain connects TRBV15 to TRBJ2-6; no reliable D call. This CDR3 spans 20 amino acids. Germline V gene lookup returns CDR1 LNHNV and CDR2 YYDKDF (reference sequence). The ends were cut back, 0 bases at V and 0 bases at J, with 18 bases in the middle. The CDR3 region is CATSRDPPGFTFSGANVLTF. The DNA of the CDR3 is TGTGCCACCAGCAGAGACCCACCCGGGTTCACTTTCTCTGGGGCCAACGTCCTGACTTTC.

This clone showed up just once. Here the CDR3 reads CASSYKWGADYGYTF. The CDR3 coding sequence is TGTGCCAGCAGTTACAAATGGGGCGCAGACTATGGCTACACCTTC. This chain connects TRBV6-5 to TRBJ1-2; D possibly corresponds to TRBD1 (5 bases). The V gene lost 2 bases and the J gene lost 3 bases, with 13 bases spanning the gap. This CDR3 is 15 amino acids long. Germline loops: CDR1 MNHEY, CDR2 SVGAGI.

The genes are TRBV12-3 or TRBV12-4 and TRBJ1-2, with D hard to call. The length of the CDR3 is 12 residues. Trimming took off 2 bases at V and 8 bases at J, with 9 bases between the two ends. The CDR3 sequence: CASSLLSGGYTF. The CDR3 bases are TGTGCCAGCAGTTTACTATCGGGGGGCTACACCTTC.